Below, 10 T cell receptor beta chains from the same sample are listed, as sequenced in a study of cytomegalovirus exposure and HLA in healthy donors. PCR involved 60 Vbeta and 13 Jbeta primers. Here immunoSEQ multiplex PCR was the method, and the copy in TCRdb shows in-frame clones only, minus some. In the table there are roughly 150,000 clones, more than 7.5% of which are singletons. Input material: PBMCs. These TCRs come from a man between 45 and 60 years old in good health and CMV-seronegative.

V usage is TRBV18 and J usage is TRBJ2-7; 7 nucleotides line up with TRBD1. Unmatched junction bases numbered 0, after V lost 3 bases and J lost 4 bases. The germline V gene has CDR1 KGHSH and CDR2 LQKENI. CDR3 size: 12 residues. CDR3 region: CASSPTGYEQYF. CDR3 bases: TGTGCCAGCTCACCGACAGGGTACGAGCAGTACTTC.

The gene calls are TRBV9 and TRBJ1-5; 8 bases map to TRBD1. The CDR3 totals 15 residues. With 3 bases clipped from V and 6 bases from J, the junction kept 8 bases outside the gene matches. CDR1 is SGDLS, CDR2 YYNGEE, per germline. The CDR3, as DNA: TGTGCCAGCAGCGCCGGGACAGGAGGATCTCAGCCCCAGCATTTT. Translation gives CASSAGTGGSQPQHF. Variable domain in full (rest from reference TRBV9 and TRBJ1-5): DSGVTQTPKHLITATGQRVTLRCSPRSGDLSVYWYQQSLDQGLQFLIQYYNGEERAKGNILERFSAQQFPDLHSELNLSSLELGDSALYFCASSAGTGGSQPQHFGDGTRLSIL.

The table lists this clone with a few counts. The CDR3 reads CASSHGLAPETQYF. DNA of the CDR3: TGTGCCAGCAGCCACGGACTAGCCCCGGAGACCCAGTACTTC. The chain combines TRBV14 with TRBJ2-5; 8 bases are shared with TRBD2. The CDR3 has 14 amino acids. The germline V gene has CDR1 SGHDN and CDR2 FVKESK. V lost 3 bases to trimming and J lost 5 bases; unmatched junction nucleotides: 5.

This clone was counted between two and nine times. This rearrangement joins TRBV29-1 to TRBJ1-5; D gene unclear. V was shortened by 6 bases and J by 2 bases, with 20 bases between the two germline ends. This CDR3 is 16 amino acids long. CDR1 and CDR2 (germline): SQVTM, ANQGSEA. Written as DNA, the CDR3 is TGCAGCGTCAGCGGGCTATACGGTTCGGGCAATCAGCCCCAGCATTTT. Amino acid sequence: CSVSGLYGSGNQPQHF.

The V call is TRBV28, the J call TRBJ1-5, with no clear D. V dropped 7 bases and J dropped 2 bases, with 15 bases sitting between them. Germline V gene lookup returns CDR1 MDHEN and CDR2 SYDVKM. This CDR3 is 15 amino acids long. This CDR3 reads CASNELSGRNQPQHF. CDR3 coding DNA: TGTGCCAGCAATGAGTTGTCAGGTCGCAATCAGCCCCAGCATTTT.

This clone was detected only a few times. The chain has TRBV4-1 and TRBJ2-5; 11 bases line up with TRBD2. Germline-derived CDR1 and CDR2 are MGHRA and YSYEKL. J gave up 2 bases and V 5 bases, and 7 bases lay outside the gene matches. The CDR3 is made up of 16 amino acids. CDR3: CASSLGLAGGQETQYF. The CDR3 coding sequence is TGCGCCAGCAGCTTGGGGCTAGCGGGGGGACAAGAGACCCAGTACTTC.

This clone was seen more than once but under ten times. This rearrangement joins TRBV19 to TRBJ1-2; D call uncertain. The V gene's germline CDR1 is LNHDA and CDR2 SQIVND (reference sequence). CDR3 length: 12 residues. The V end was cut by 8 bases, the J end by 2 bases, with 9 bases between. CDR3 amino acids: CASSGENYGYTF. CDR3 nucleotides: TGTGCCAGTTCGGGTGAGAACTATGGCTACACCTTC.

The rearrangement uses TRBV5-1 and TRBJ2-5; a weak D match, TRBD1 (5 bases). Germline V CDR1 and CDR2: SGHRS, YFSETQ. CDR3 size: 14 residues. The V end was cut by 0 bases, the J end by 2 bases, with 8 bases between. CDR3 amino acids: CASSLETVQETQYF. Written as DNA, the CDR3 is TGCGCCAGCAGCTTGGAGACAGTGCAAGAGACCCAGTACTTC.

The gene calls are TRBV9 and TRBJ2-3; TRBD2 matches 12 bases. The CDR3 sequence is 15 residues long. The V segment lost 3 bases and the J segment 4 bases; nucleotides outside the gene matches: 3. Germline V lookup: CDR1 SGDLS, CDR2 YYNGEE. CDR3 bases: TGTGCCAGCAGCGACGGGACTAGCGGGCCAGATACGCAGTATTTT. Its protein product is CASSDGTSGPDTQYF.

The V call is TRBV27, the J call TRBJ2-7; 9 bases are shared with TRBD1. Germline values: CDR1 MNHEY, CDR2 SMNVEV (reference sequence). The CDR3 extends over 15 amino acids. V shed 1 base and J 4 bases; nucleotides not matched to a gene: 5. CDR3 residues: CASSLYGTGTYEQYF. The CDR3 DNA follows: TGTGCCAGCAGTTTATACGGGACAGGGACTTACGAGCAGTACTTC.